This T cell receptor beta chain was sequenced in a study of cytomegalovirus exposure and HLA in healthy donors. Overall study: Most donors, about 82% of over 350 genotyped, fell in the Caucasian-associated ancestry cluster. Study-wide findings and caveats: Several V segments, TRBV6-2 and TRBV6-3 among them, could not be told apart and were dropped. Clonal expansion was found to be greater in HLA-associated TCR beta chains than in equally common others in a later analysis. The authors assumed roughly uniform sequencing depth across donors for presence/absence analyses.

The PCR contained 60 Vbeta and 13 Jbeta primers. Profiling relied on immunoSEQ multiplex PCR, and the TCRdb table lists in-frame clones only, not all of them. The repertoire includes some 180,000 clones, 75% to 80% of them detected once, and about 3.1% sits in the top ten. Details on this clone: The antigen remains undetermined.

This CDR3 has 13 amino acids. The germline V gene encodes CDR1 SQVTM and CDR2 ANQGSEA. Input material: PBMCs. This receptor was obtained from a female donor in good health and CMV-seronegative. The V call is TRBV29-1, the J call TRBJ2-5, with 9 nucleotides matching TRBD1. The end of the DNA is better explained by TRBJ2-7, so the J call may be wrong. Written as DNA, the CDR3 is TGCAGCGTTGGGACAGGGGTCCCCTACGAGCAGTACTTC. This encodes CSVGTGVPYEQYF.